This T cell receptor beta chain was found in a study of OX40 agonist ivuxolimab in advanced cancers. For the study at large: Ivuxolimab is a fully human IgG2 antibody that activates OX40 (CD134). Cancers in dose escalation were hepatocellular, melanoma, renal cell and head and neck.

Only in-frame clones appear in the TCRdb table, and some are missing; sequencing was by immunoSEQ multiplex PCR. This table has about 71,000 clones, roughly 81% appearing once. Trimming took 7 bases from V and 0 from J, leaving 9 bases between them. The CDR3 runs 13 residues. CDR1 SQVTM and CDR2 ANQGSEA come from the germline V gene. Blood sampling took place at baseline, cycle 4 day 1, and cycle 7 day 1. On this clone itself: Its antigen is unknown.

Study-level points and caveats: Expanded clones were, on average, more numerous among CD8+ T cells than CD4+.

The gene calls are TRBV29-1 and TRBJ2-2; D not certain. Source: CD4+ or CD8+ T cells sorted from blood, taken in a trial of the OX40 agonist ivuxolimab. The clonotype comes from an adult with an advanced solid tumor such as melanoma, head and neck, liver or kidney cancer. CDR3 DNA: TGCAGCGCAGTGAGCCCGAACACCGGGGAGCTGTTTTTT. Translation gives CSAVSPNTGELFF.